This T cell receptor (beta chain) was sequenced in a study of blood T cell repertoires in COVID-19. Across the whole study: Researchers got acute and convalescent COVID-19 samples from the United States, Italy and Spain. Sources were T cells, B-cell-depleted T cells, or PBMCs; the material itself was cDNA or gDNA.

Trimming took 5 bases from V and 7 from J, leaving 21 bases between them. The germline CDR1 and CDR2 sequences are SGHTA and FQGNSA. The CDR3 covers 15 residues. Original data processing: Reference gene primer amplification yielded estimated nucleated cell counts. Data came from immunoSEQ multiplex PCR; TCRdb stores just in-frame clones and leaves some out. V and J calls and clone size come straight from that table; D and trimming were deduced from the DNA. The sample yields 150,000 or so clones, around 88% seen once. This clone was recorded once. The V and J genes are TRBV7-2 and TRBJ2-7, with D possibly TRBD1 on 7 matching bases. Sequenced material: peripheral blood. This TCR was recovered from a man between 45 and 60 years old with acute or convalescent COVID-19. CDR3 region: CASSIGTDLGREQYF. The CDR3 DNA follows: TGTGCCAGCAGCATTGGGACAGACCTAGGGAGGGAGCAGTACTTC.